Listed below are T cell receptor beta chains from one sample, sequenced in a study of cytomegalovirus exposure and HLA in healthy donors. The protocol was immunoSEQ multiplex PCR, while the TCRdb copy is restricted to in-frame clones and leaves out a portion. Among approximately 100,000 clones listed, just under 70% were seen once. Specimen: PBMCs. All receptors come from a woman in her 70s in good health and CMV-seropositive. The CDR3 runs from the conserved cysteine through the conserved F or W. A D gene is named only where the DNA matches it firmly. Size values are once, few and many counts, or a class for expanded clones, and some rows have none.

cdr3_nt cdr3_aa d_call j_call v_call clone_size
TGTGCCAGCAGTGATCAACTATCTACCGAGGACAGAGTCTACGAGCAGTACTTC CASSDQLSTEDRVYEQYF - TRBJ2-7 TRBV25-1 -
TGCGCCAGCAGCCAAGATCGGGCCGCGGGGTTGGGCTACACCTTC CASSQDRAAGLGYTF - TRBJ1-2 TRBV4-3 -
TGTGCCAGCAGTGCCGGGACTAGCGGGGGCAAGGGGGAGACCCAGTACTTC CASSAGTSGGKGETQYF TRBD2 TRBJ2-5 TRBV6-1 -
TGCGCCAGCAGCTTGGGGGGGACAAGCAATCAGCCCCAGCATTTT CASSLGGTSNQPQHF - TRBJ1-5 TRBV5-1 -
TGTGCCAGCTCACTAACCGGGACAACCCCCACCTACGAGCAGTACTTC CASSLTGTTPTYEQYF - TRBJ2-7 TRBV18 few
TGTGCCAGCAGCTTTTCAGGTAGTCGCACAGATACGCAGTATTTT CASSFSGSRTDTQYF - TRBJ2-3 TRBV5-8 few
TGTGCCATCAGAGGGACTAGCGGGACAGATACGCAGTATTTT CAIRGTSGTDTQYF TRBD2 TRBJ2-3 TRBV10-3 -
TGTGCCAGCAGTCAAACAGGGCTCATCGGGGAGCTGTTTTTT CASSQTGLIGELFF - TRBJ2-2 TRBV27 -
TGTGCCAGCAGTTTTGCGGTCAATCAGCCCCAGCATTTT CASSFAVNQPQHF - TRBJ1-5 TRBV27 -
TGTGCCAGCAGTTTATCTGGACAGGGGGTCAGGGAGACCCAGTACTTC CASSLSGQGVRETQYF TRBD1 TRBJ2-5 TRBV6-5 -
TGCAGCGTTACTTCAGGAACAGATACGCAGTATTTT CSVTSGTDTQYF - TRBJ2-3 TRBV29-1 once
TGTGCCAGCTCACTCGGGACAGGGGCGTTGGAGACCCAGTACTTC CASSLGTGALETQYF TRBD1 TRBJ2-5 TRBV18 -
TGTGCCAGCAGCTTACAGACAGGGCGAGAGACCCAGTACTTC CASSLQTGRETQYF TRBD1 TRBJ2-5 TRBV7-8 -
TGCGCCAGCAGCCCGGGGGGTACAACTAATGAAAAACTGTTTTTT CASSPGGTTNEKLFF - TRBJ1-4 TRBV5-1 -
TGCGCCAGCAGCCAAGAGGCCCGTTCACGACAGGGGTGGGATGAAAAACTGTTTTTT CASSQEARSRQGWDEKLFF TRBD1 TRBJ1-4 TRBV4-1 few
TGTGCCAGCAGCGTAGGGGGGGGACAAGAGACCCAGTACTTC CASSVGGGQETQYF TRBD2 TRBJ2-5 TRBV9 -
TGTGCCAGCAGCCGAGCCGGGACAGGGGACTATGGCTACACCTTC CASSRAGTGDYGYTF TRBD1 TRBJ1-2 TRBV4-2 -
TGTGCCACCGGACACCCTAGCAATCAGCCCCAGCATTTT CATGHPSNQPQHF - TRBJ1-5 TRBV10-3 -
TGTGCCAGCAGCCTACAGGGGGCGCTGGGTGAAAAACTGTTTTTT CASSLQGALGEKLFF TRBD1 TRBJ1-4 TRBV7-9 -
TGTGCCAGCAGTTACCTCGGCAGGACGAACACCGGGGAGCTGTTTTTT CASSYLGRTNTGELFF - TRBJ2-2 TRBV6-5 -
TGTGCCAGCAGCCAACTGACAGGGTCTAATTCACCCCTCCACTTT CASSQLTGSNSPLHF TRBD1 TRBJ1-6 TRBV4-2 -
TGTGCCAGCTCACCAAGACAGGGGGCCGACGAGCAGTACTTC CASSPRQGADEQYF TRBD1 TRBJ2-7 TRBV18 -
TGCAGCGGCGGCACAAGTTATGGCTACACCTTC CSGGTSYGYTF - TRBJ1-2 TRBV29-1 -
TGTGCCAGCAGTCCTGGGACTAGCTACGAGCAGTACTTC CASSPGTSYEQYF TRBD2 TRBJ2-7 TRBV7-2 -
TGTGCCAGCAGCTCTTCCGGGACAGGGGTAGTCGAGCAGTACTTC CASSSSGTGVVEQYF TRBD1 TRBJ2-7 TRBV28 -
TGTGCCAGCAGTCTGGCTGGAGGCGACCCTACGAAGCAGTACTTC CASSLAGGDPTKQYF - TRBJ2-7 TRBV6-5 -
TGTGCCTGGAGAGGACAGGGGGGGGACAATCAGCCCCAGCATTTT CAWRGQGGDNQPQHF TRBD1 TRBJ1-5 TRBV30 -
TGTGCCAGCAGTTTAGCGGGATCTAGCACAGATACGCAGTATTTT CASSLAGSSTDTQYF - TRBJ2-3 TRBV27 once
TGTGCCAGCACCGCCGGTGGGCTAGCGAGAGAGACCCAGTACTTC CASTAGGLARETQYF - TRBJ2-5 TRBV2 -
TGCAGCGTTGTTTTGGCGGGGGGACGCACAGATACGCAGTATTTT CSVVLAGGRTDTQYF TRBD2 TRBJ2-3 TRBV29-1 -
TGTGCCAGCAGCAGGACAGGGGGGGAGCCCCAGCATTTT CASSRTGGEPQHF TRBD1 TRBJ1-5 TRBV6-5 few
TGCAGTGCTTTAAGATTCTACGAGCAGTACTTC CSALRFYEQYF - TRBJ2-7 TRBV20-1 -
TGTGCCAGCAGCTTTTTACAGGGCGGGGGAGCTTTCTTT CASSFLQGGGAFF - TRBJ1-1 TRBV7-2 -
TGTGCCAGCAGCTTAGCATTACAGGGGACCGGGGAGCTGTTTTTT CASSLALQGTGELFF TRBD1 TRBJ2-2 TRBV7-6 -
TGTGCCTGGAGTGTAGGACAGATGAGCTACACCTTC CAWSVGQMSYTF - TRBJ1-2 TRBV30 -
TGTGCCAGCTCACCAAGGACAGGGGTCGATGAGCAGTTCTTC CASSPRTGVDEQFF TRBD1 TRBJ2-1 TRBV18 -
TGCGCCAGCAGCTCGAGACTAGCGGGGGGGTTTGGGACCCAGTACTTC CASSSRLAGGFGTQYF TRBD2 TRBJ2-5 TRBV5-1 -
TGTGCCAGTACCCCGGGACAGGGAAATGGCTACACCTTC CASTPGQGNGYTF TRBD1 TRBJ1-2 TRBV19 few
TGTGCCAGCAGTTTATCTGGAGGGGAACGGAACGGCTACACCTTC CASSLSGGERNGYTF - TRBJ1-2 TRBV27 -
TGTGCCTGGAGGAGGACAGGGGGCACTGAAGCTTTCTTT CAWRRTGGTEAFF TRBD1 TRBJ1-1 TRBV30 -
TGTGCCATCAGTGCCTTTGGGACAGGACCTTACGAGCAGTACTTC CAISAFGTGPYEQYF TRBD1 TRBJ2-7 TRBV10-3 -
TGCAGCGTTGAAGATAATGGAGCTGAAAAACTGTTTTTT CSVEDNGAEKLFF - TRBJ1-4 TRBV29-1 -
TGCGCCAGCAGCCCGTCCCCAAGCGGGGGGGCCTACAATGAGCAGTTCTTC CASSPSPSGGAYNEQFF TRBD2 TRBJ2-1 TRBV4-1 -
TGTGCCAGCAGCAAACGGACTAGCGTTGAAGAGACCCAGTACTTC CASSKRTSVEETQYF TRBD2 TRBJ2-5 TRBV11-2 -
TGTGCCAGTAGTATAGGGACAGGCTACGAGCAGTACTTC CASSIGTGYEQYF TRBD1 TRBJ2-7 TRBV19 once
TGTGCCAAAAACCACAAAGAAAGTGAAAAACTGTTTTTT CAKNHKESEKLFF - TRBJ1-4 TRBV10-3 few
TGTGCCATCAGTGGCCGTCAGGGCTACACTGAAGCTTTCTTT CAISGRQGYTEAFF - TRBJ1-1 TRBV10-3 few
TGTGCCAGCAGTGCTAGCGGCCCCACAGATACGCAGTATTTT CASSASGPTDTQYF TRBD2 TRBJ2-3 TRBV6-1 -
TGCGCCAGCAGCCAAGATAGGGGGTCGGGCAATGAAAAACTGTTTTTT CASSQDRGSGNEKLFF - TRBJ1-4 TRBV4-1 few
TGTGCCAGCTCAATGGGACAGGGACTAATGTCTGGGGCCAACGTCCTGACTTTC CASSMGQGLMSGANVLTF TRBD1 TRBJ2-6 TRBV18 -
TGCGCCAGCAGCTTCCAGGGGGCAGAGACCCAGTACTTC CASSFQGAETQYF TRBD1 TRBJ2-5 TRBV5-1 -
TGTGCCAGCAGAAGGGACTGGTCTGAAGCTTTCTTT CASRRDWSEAFF - TRBJ1-1 TRBV2 -